The subject of this entry is one TCR beta chain. What it recognizes is unknown. CDR3 length: 16 amino acids. Germline loops: CDR1 SGHRS, CDR2 YFSETQ. The germline V and J ends were trimmed by 4 bases and 0 bases, with 15 bases remaining between them. This sample's TCRbeta library carried unique molecular identifier barcodes. In TCRdb, the PCR reads were re-called with MiXCR into one record per CDR3 protein. The sample has around 580,000 distinct CDR3 sequences; about 21% are singletons. This entry is derived from a study of T-cell reconstitution after alpha-beta-depleted transplantation in children. Overall study results and limits: Expanded clones from the graft, numbering several hundred, reportedly supplied alpha-beta T cells about two months after transplant.

This clonotype originated in a boy under two years old who had a stem cell transplant for acute myeloid leukemia, so the T cells may come from the graft donor. The sample here was PBMCs, mostly from graft donor cells, taken 360 days after TCRalphabeta/CD19-depleted stem cell transplant. The chain joins TRBV5-1 to TRBJ2-3, with D perhaps TRBD1 (6 bases). The chain's CDR3 is CASSDDRLPSTDTQYF. The CDR3 coding sequence is TGCGCCAGCAGCGATGACAGGCTTCCTAGCACAGATACGCAGTATTTT.